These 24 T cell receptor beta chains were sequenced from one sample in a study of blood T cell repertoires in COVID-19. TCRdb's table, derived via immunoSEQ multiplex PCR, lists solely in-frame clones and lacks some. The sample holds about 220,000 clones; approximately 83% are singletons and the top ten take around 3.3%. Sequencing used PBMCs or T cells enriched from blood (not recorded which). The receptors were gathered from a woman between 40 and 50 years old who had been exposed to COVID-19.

The CDR3: CASSVSSPGEQFF. CDR3 DNA sequence: TGTGCCAGCAGCGTGTCGTCCCCCGGTGAGCAGTTCTTC. J is TRBJ2-1 and V is TRBV11-1; D gene ambiguous. Trimming pared 5 bases from V and 9 bases from J, leaving 14 bases between. Germline-derived CDR1 and CDR2 are SGHAT and FQDESV (reference sequence). The CDR3 has 13 amino acids.

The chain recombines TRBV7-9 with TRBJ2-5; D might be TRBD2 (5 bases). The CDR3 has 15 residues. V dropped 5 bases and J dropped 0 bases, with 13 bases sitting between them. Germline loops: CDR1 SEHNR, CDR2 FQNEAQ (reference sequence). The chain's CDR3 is CASSQGDYHQETQYF. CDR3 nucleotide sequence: TGTGCCAGCAGCCAAGGAGACTACCACCAAGAGACCCAGTACTTC.

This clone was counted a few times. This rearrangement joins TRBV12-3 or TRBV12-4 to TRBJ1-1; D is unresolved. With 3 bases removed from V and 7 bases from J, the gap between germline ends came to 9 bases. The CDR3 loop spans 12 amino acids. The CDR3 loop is CASSLVEGEAFF. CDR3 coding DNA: TGTGCCAGCAGTTTGGTTGAGGGTGAAGCTTTCTTT.

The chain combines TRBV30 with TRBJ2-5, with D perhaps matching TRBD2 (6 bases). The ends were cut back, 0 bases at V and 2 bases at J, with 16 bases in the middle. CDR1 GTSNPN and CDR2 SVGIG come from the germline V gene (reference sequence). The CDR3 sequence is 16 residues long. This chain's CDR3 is CAWSVGQWRGQETQYF. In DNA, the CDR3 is TGTGCCTGGAGTGTTGGACAATGGAGGGGTCAAGAGACCCAGTACTTC.

The DNA for the CDR3 is TGTGCCAGCAGCTCCCTGGTGGGCAGGGACTATGGCTACACCTTC. Amino acid sequence: CASSSLVGRDYGYTF. The J gene is TRBJ1-2, the V gene TRBV11-2; the D gene is possibly TRBD1 (5 bases). Germline CDR1 reads SGHAT; CDR2 reads FQNNGV. Trimming took off 4 bases at V and 3 bases at J, with 15 bases between the two ends. The CDR3 runs to 15 residues.

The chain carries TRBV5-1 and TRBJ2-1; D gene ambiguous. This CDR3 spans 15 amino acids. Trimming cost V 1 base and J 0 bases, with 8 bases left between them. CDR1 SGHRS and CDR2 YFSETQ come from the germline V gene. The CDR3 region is CASSLTDASYNEQFF. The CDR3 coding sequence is TGCGCCAGCAGCTTGACAGATGCCTCCTACAATGAGCAGTTCTTC.

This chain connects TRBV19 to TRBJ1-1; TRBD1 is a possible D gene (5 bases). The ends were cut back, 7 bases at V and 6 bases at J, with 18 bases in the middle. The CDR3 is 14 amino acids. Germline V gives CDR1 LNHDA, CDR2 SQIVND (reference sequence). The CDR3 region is CASTTGARWAEAFF. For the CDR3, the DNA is TGTGCCAGTACAACAGGCGCCCGGTGGGCTGAAGCTTTCTTT.

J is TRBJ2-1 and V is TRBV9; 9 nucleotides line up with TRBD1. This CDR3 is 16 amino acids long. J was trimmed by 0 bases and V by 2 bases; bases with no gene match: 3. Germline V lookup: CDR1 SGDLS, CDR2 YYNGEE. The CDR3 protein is CASSVGTGSSYNEQFF. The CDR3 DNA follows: TGTGCCAGCAGCGTGGGGACAGGGAGCTCCTACAATGAGCAGTTCTTC.

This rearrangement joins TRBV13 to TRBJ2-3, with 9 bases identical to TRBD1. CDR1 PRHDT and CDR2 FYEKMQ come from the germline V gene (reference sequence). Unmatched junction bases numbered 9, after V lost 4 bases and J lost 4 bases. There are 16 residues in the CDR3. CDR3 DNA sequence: TGTGCCAGCAGCTCAACCGGGACAGGGTGGCCAGATACGCAGTATTTT. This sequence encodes CASSSTGTGWPDTQYF.

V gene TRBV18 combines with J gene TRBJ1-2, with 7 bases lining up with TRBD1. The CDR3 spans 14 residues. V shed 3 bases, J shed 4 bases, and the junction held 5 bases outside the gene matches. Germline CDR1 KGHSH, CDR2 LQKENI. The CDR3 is CASSPEQGPYGYTF. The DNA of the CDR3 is TGTGCCAGCTCACCTGAACAGGGGCCCTATGGCTACACCTTC.

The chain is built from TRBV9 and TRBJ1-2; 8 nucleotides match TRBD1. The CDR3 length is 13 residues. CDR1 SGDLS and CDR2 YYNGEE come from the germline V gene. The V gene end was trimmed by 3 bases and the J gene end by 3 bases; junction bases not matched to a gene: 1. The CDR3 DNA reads TGTGCCAGCAGCGCACAGGGGGACTATGGCTACACCTTC. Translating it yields CASSAQGDYGYTF.

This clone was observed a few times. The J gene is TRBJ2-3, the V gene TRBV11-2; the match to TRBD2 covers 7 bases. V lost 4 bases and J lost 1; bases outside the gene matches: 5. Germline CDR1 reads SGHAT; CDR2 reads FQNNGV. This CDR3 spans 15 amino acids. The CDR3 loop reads CASSWGGGGTDTQYF. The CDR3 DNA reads TGTGCCAGCAGCTGGGGGGGAGGAGGCACAGATACGCAGTATTTT.

The CDR3 is CASSQDTGGNSPLHF. The CDR3 DNA reads TGCGCCAGCAGCCAAGATACAGGGGGCAATTCACCCCTCCACTTT. The chain combines TRBV4-3 with TRBJ1-6; 9 nucleotides agree with TRBD1. Germline CDR1 LGHNA, CDR2 YSLEER. The CDR3 totals 15 residues. V trimming: 0 bases; J trimming: 7 bases; junction bases outside the gene matches: 1.

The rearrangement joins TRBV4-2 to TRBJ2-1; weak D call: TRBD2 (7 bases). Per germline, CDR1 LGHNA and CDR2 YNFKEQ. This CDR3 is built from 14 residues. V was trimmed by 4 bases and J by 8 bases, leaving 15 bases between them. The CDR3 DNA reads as TGTGCCAGCAGCCGGGGGGGGGCTGGGGATGAGCAGTTCTTC. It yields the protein CASSRGGAGDEQFF.

The CDR3 DNA reads as TGTGCCAGCAGATTAAGGGGTAGCTCCTACAATGAGCAGTTCTTC. Residues: CASRLRGSSYNEQFF. The rearrangement joins TRBV25-1 to TRBJ2-1; D perhaps matches TRBD1 (5 bases). V was cut by 6 bases and J by 0 bases, with 12 bases left in between. Germline lookup yields CDR1 MGHDK and CDR2 SYGVNS. The CDR3 consists of 15 residues.

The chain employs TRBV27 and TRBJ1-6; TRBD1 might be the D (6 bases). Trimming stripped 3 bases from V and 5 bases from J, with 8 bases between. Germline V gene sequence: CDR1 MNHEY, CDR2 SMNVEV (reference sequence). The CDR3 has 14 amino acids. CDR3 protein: CASSFGTHNSPLHF. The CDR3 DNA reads TGTGCCAGCAGTTTCGGGACACATAATTCACCCCTCCACTTT.

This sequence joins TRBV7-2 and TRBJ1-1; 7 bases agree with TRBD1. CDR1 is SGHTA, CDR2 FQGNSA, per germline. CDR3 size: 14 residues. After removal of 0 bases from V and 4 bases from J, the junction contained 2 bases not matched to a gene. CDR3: CASSLAGTVTEAFF. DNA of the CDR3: TGTGCCAGCAGCTTAGCTGGGACAGTCACTGAAGCTTTCTTT.

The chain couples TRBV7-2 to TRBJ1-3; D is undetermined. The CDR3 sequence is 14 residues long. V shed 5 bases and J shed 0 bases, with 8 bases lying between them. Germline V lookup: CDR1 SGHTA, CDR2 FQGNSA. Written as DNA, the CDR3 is TGTGCCAGCAGCCTACAGACCTCTGGAAACACCATATATTTT. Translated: CASSLQTSGNTIYF.

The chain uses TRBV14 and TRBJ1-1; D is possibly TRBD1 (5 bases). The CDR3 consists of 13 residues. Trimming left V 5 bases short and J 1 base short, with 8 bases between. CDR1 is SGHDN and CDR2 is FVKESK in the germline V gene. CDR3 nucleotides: TGTGCCAGCAGCGCTAGGGGGAACACTGAAGCTTTCTTT. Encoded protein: CASSARGNTEAFF.

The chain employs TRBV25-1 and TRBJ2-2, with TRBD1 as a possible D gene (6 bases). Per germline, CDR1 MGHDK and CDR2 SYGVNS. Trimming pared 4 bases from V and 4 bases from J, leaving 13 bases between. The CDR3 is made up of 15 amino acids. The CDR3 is CASSAARTATGELFF. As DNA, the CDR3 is TGTGCCAGCAGTGCCGCCCGGACAGCCACCGGGGAGCTGTTTTTT.

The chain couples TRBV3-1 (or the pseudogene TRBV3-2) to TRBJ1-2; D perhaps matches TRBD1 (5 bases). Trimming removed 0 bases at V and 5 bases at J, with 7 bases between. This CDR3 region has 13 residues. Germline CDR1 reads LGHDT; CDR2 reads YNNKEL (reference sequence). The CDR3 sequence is CASSQEGPYGYTF. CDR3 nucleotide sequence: TGTGCCAGCAGCCAAGAGGGGCCTTATGGCTACACCTTC.

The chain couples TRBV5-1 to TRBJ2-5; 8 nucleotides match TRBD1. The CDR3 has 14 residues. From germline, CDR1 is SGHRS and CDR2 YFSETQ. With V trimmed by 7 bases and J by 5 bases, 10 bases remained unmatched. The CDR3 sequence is CASGRTGGWETQYF. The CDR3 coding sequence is TGCGCCAGCGGCCGAACAGGGGGTTGGGAGACCCAGTACTTC. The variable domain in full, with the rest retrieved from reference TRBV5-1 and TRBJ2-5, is KAGVTQTPRYLIKTRGQQVTLSCSPISGHRSVSWYQQTPGQGLQFLFEYFSETQRNKGNFPGRFSGRQFSNSRSEMNVSTLELGDSALYLCASGRTGGWETQYFGPGTRLLVL.

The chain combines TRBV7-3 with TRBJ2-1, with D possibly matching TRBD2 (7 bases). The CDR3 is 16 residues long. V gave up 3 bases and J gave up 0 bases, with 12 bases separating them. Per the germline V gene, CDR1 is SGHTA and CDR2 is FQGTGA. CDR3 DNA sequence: TGTGCCAGCAGCTTTACGGGGGGCAGCTCCTACAATGAGCAGTTCTTC. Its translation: CASSFTGGSSYNEQFF.

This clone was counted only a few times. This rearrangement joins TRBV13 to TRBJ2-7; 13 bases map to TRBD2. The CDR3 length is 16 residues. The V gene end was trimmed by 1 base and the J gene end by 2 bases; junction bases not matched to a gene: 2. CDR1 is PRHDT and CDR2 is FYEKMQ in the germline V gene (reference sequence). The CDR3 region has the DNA TGTGCCAGCAGCTTAGAACTAGCGGGGGGGGCCTACGAGCAGTACTTC. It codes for CASSLELAGGAYEQYF.